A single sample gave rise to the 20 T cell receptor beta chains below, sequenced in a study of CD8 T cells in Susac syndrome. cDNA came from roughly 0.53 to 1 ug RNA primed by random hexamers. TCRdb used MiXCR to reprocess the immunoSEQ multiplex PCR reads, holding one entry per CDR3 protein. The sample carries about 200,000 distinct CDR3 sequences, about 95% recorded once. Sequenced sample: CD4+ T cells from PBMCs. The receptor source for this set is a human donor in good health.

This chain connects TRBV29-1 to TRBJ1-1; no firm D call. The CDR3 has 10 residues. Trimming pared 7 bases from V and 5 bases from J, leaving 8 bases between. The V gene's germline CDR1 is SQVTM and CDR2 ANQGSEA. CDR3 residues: CSGVGTEAFF. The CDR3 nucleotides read TGCAGCGGTGTCGGGACTGAAGCTTTCTTT.

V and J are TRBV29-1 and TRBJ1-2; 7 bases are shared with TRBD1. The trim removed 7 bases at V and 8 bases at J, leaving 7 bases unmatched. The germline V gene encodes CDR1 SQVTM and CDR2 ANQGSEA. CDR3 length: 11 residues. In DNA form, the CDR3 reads TGCAGCGCTGACCGACAGGGAGGCTACACCTTC. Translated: CSADRQGGYTF.

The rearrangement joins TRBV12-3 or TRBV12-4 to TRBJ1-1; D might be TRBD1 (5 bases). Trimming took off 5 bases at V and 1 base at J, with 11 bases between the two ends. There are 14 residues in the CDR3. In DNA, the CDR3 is TGTGCCAGCAGTCACGGCAGGGCGAACACTGAAGCTTTCTTT. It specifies CASSHGRANTEAFF.

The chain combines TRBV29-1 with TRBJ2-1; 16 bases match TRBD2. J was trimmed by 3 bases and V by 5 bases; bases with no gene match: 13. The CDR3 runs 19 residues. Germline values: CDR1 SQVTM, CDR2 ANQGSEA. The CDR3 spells CSVTASGTSGRAIYNEQFF. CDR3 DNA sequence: TGCAGCGTTACCGCCTCCGGGACTAGCGGGAGGGCCATCTACAATGAGCAGTTCTTC.

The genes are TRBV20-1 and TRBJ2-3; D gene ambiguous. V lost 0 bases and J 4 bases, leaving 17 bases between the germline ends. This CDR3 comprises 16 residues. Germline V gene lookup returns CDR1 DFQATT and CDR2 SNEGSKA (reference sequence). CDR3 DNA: TGCAGTGCTAGAGATATGAGACAAAATTCCCCAGATACGCAGTATTTT. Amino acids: CSARDMRQNSPDTQYF.

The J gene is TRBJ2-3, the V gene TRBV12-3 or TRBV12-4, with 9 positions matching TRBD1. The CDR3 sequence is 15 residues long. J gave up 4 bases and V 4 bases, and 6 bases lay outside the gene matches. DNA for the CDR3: TGTGCCAGCAGTTCCGGGACAGGGTTACCAGATACGCAGTATTTT. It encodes CASSSGTGLPDTQYF.

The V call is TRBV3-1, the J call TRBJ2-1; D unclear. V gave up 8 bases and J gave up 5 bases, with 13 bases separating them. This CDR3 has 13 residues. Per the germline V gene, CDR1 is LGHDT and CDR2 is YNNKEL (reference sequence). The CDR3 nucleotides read TGTGCCAGCTCTCGTAGCCAGGACAATGAGCAGTTCTTC. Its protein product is CASSRSQDNEQFF.

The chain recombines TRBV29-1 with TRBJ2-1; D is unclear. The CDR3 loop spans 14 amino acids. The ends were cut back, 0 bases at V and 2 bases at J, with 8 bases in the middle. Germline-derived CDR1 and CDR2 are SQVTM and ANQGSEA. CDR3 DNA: TGCAGCGTTGAAGATCCCCGGGCCTACAATGAGCAGTTCTTC. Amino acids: CSVEDPRAYNEQFF.

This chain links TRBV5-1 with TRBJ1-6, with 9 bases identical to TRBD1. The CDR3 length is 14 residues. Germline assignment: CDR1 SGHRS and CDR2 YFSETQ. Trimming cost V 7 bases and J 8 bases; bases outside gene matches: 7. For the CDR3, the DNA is TGCGCCAGCGCGAAGCGGACAGGGGATTCACCCCTCCACTTT. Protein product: CASAKRTGDSPLHF.

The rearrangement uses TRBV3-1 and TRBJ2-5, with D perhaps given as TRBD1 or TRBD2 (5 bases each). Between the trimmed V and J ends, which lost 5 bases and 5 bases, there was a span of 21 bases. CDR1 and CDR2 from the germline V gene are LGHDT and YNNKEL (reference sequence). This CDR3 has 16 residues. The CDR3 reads CASSSPGTRNGETQYF. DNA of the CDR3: TGTGCCAGCAGCTCCCCCGGGACGCGCAATGGGGAGACCCAGTACTTC.

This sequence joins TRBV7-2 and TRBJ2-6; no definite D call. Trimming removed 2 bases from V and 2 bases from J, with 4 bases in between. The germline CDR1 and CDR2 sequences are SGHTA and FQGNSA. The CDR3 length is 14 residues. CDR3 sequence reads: CASSLLAGANVLTF. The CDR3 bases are TGTGCCAGCAGCTTACTAGCTGGGGCCAACGTCCTGACTTTC.

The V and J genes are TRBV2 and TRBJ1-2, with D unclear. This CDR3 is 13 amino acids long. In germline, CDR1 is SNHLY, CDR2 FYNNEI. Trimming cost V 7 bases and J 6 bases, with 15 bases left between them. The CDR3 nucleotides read TGTGCCAGCACCTTAAGGTCAGGAGATGGCTACACCTTC. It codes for CASTLRSGDGYTF.

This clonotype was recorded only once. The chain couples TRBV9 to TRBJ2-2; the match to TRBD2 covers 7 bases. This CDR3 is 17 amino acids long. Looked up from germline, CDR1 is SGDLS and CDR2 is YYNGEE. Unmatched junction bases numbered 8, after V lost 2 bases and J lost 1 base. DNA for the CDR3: TGTGCCAGCAGCGTCCATTCGGGCGGGGGGAACACCGGGGAGCTGTTTTTT. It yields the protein CASSVHSGGGNTGELFF.

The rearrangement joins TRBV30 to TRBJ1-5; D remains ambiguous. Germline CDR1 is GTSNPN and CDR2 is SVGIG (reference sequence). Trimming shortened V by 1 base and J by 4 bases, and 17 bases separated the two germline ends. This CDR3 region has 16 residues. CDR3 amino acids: CAWSDWLSADNQPQHF. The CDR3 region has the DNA TGTGCCTGGAGTGATTGGTTATCGGCAGATAATCAGCCCCAGCATTTT.

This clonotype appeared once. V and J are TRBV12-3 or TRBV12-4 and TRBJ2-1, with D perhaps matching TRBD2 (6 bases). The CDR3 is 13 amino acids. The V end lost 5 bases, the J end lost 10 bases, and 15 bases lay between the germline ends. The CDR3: CASSTRREAEQFF. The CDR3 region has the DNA TGTGCCAGCAGTACCCGTAGGGAGGCCGAGCAGTTCTTC.

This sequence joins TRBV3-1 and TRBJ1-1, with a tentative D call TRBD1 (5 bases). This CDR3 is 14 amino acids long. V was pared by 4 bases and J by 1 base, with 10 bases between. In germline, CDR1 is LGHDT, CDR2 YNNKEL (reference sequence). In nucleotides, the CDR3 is TGTGCCAGCAGCCTCGACCAGGGGAACACTGAAGCTTTCTTT. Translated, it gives CASSLDQGNTEAFF. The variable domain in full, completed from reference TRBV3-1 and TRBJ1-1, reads DTAVSQTPKYLVTQMGNDKSIKCEQNLGHDTMYWYKQDSKKFLKIMFSYNNKELIINETVPNRFSPKSPDKAHLNLHINSLELGDSAVYFCASSLDQGNTEAFFGQGTRLTVV.

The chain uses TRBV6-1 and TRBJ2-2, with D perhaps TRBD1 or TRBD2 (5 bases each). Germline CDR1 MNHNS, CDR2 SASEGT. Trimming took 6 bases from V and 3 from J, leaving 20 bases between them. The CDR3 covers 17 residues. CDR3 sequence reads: CASRGDAGAEDTGELFF. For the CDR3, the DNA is TGTGCCAGCAGGGGAGATGCCGGGGCTGAGGACACCGGGGAGCTGTTTTTT.

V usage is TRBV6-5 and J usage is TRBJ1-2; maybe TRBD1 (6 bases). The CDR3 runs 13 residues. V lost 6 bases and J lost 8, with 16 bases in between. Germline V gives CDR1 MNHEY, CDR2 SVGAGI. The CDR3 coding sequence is TGTGCCAGCAGACGGACAGCCGGGTCCGGCTACACCTTC. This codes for CASRRTAGSGYTF.

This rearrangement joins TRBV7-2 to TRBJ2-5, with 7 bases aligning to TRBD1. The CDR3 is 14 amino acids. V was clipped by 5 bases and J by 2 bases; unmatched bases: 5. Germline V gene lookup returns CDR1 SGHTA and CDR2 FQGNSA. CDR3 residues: CASSPGGQQETQYF. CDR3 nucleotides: TGTGCCAGCAGCCCAGGGGGACAGCAAGAGACCCAGTACTTC. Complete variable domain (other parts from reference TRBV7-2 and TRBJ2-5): GAGVSQSPSNKVTEKGKDVELRCDPISGHTALYWYRQSLGQGLEFLIYFQGNSAPDKSGLPSDRFSAERTGGSVSTLTIQRTQQEDSAVYLCASSPGGQQETQYFGPGTRLLVL.

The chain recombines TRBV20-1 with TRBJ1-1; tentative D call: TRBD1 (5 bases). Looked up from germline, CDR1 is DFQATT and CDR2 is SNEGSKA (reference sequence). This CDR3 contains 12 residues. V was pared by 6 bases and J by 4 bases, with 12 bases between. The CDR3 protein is CSALAGTTEAFF. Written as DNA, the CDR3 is TGCAGTGCCCTGGCAGGGACCACTGAAGCTTTCTTT.